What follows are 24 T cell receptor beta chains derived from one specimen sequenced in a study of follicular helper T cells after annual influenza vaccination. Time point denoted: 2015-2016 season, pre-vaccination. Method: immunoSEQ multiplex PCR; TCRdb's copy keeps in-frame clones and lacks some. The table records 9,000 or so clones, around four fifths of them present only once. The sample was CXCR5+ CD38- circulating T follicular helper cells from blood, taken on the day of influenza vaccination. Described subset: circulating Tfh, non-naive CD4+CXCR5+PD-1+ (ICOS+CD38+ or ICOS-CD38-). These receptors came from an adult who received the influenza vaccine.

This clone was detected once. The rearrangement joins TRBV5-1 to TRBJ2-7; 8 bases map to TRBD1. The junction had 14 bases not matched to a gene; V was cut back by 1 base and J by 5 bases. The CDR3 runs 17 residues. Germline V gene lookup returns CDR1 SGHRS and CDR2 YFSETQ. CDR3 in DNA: TGCGCCAGCAGCTTGCGGGAACAGGGGGTAGGGGTTGACGAGCAGTACTTC. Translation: CASSLREQGVGVDEQYF.

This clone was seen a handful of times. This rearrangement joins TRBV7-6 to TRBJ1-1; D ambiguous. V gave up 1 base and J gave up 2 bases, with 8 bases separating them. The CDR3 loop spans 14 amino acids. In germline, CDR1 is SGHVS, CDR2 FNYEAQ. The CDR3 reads CASSLDRANTEAFF. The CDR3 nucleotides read TGTGCCAGCAGCTTAGACAGAGCCAACACTGAAGCTTTCTTT. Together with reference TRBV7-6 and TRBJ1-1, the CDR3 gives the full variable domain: GAGVSQSPRYKVTKRGQDVALRCDPISGHVSLYWYRQALGQGPEFLTYFNYEAQQDKSGLPNDRFSAERPEGSISTLTIQRTEQRDSAMYRCASSLDRANTEAFFGQGTRLTVV.

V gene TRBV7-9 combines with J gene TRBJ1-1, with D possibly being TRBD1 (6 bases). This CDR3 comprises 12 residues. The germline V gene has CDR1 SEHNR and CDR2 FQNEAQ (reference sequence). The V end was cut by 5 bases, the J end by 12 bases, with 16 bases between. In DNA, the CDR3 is TGTGCCAGCAGCATAAAGGACAGTCGGACTTTCTTT. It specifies CASSIKDSRTFF.

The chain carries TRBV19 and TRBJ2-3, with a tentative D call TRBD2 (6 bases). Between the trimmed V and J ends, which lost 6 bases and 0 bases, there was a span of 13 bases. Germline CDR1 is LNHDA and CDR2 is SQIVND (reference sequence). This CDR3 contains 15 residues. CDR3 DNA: TGTGCCAGTAGGACAACAAGCGGGAGCACAGATACGCAGTATTTT. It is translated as CASRTTSGSTDTQYF.

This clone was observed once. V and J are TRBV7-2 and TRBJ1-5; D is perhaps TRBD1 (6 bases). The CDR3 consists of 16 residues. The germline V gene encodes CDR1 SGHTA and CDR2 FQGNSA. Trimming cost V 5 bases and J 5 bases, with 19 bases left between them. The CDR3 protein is CASSPRGEIGDQPQHF. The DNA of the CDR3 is TGTGCCAGCAGCCCAAGGGGGGAAATTGGCGATCAGCCCCAGCATTTT.

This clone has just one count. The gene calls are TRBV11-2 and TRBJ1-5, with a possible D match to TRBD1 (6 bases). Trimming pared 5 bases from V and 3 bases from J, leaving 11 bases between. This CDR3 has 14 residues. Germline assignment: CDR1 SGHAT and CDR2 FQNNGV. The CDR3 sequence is CASSPDRPNQPQHF. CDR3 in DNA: TGTGCCAGCAGCCCCGACAGGCCCAATCAGCCCCAGCATTTT.

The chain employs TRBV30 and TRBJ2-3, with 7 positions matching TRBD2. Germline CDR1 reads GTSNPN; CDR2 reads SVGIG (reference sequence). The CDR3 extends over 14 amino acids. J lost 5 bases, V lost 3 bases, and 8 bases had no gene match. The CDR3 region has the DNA TGTGCCTGGAGCGATGGGGGAGGGGTAGATACGCAGTATTTT. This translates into CAWSDGGGVDTQYF.

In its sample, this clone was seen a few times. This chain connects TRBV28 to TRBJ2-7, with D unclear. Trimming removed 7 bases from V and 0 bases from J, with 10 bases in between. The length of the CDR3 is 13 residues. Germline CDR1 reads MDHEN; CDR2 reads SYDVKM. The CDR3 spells CASIGQHSYEQYF. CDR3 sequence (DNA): TGTGCCAGCATCGGGCAGCACTCCTACGAGCAGTACTTC.

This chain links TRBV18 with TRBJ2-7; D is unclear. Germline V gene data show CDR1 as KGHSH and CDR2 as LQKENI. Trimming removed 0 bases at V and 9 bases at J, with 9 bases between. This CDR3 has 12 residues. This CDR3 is CASSPPQAGQYF. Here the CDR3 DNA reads TGTGCCAGCTCACCACCCCAGGCTGGGCAGTACTTC.

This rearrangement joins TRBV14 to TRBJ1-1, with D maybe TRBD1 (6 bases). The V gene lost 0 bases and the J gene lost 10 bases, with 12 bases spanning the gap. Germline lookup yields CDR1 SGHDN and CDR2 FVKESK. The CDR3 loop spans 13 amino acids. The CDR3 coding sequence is TGTGCCAGCAGCCAAGATCACGGGACATCAGCTTTCTTT. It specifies CASSQDHGTSAFF.

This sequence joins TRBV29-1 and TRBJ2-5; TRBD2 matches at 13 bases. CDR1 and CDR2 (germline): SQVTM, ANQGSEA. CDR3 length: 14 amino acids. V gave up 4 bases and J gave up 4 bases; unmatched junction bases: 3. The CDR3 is CSVALAGGVETQYF. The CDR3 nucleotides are TGCAGCGTTGCACTAGCGGGAGGGGTAGAGACCCAGTACTTC.

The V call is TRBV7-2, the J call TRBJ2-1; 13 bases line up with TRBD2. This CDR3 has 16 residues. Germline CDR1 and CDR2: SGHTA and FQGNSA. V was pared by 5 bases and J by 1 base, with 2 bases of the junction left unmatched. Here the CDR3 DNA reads TGTGCCAGCAGCCGGACTAGCGGGAGTTCCTACAATGAGCAGTTCTTC. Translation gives CASSRTSGSSYNEQFF.

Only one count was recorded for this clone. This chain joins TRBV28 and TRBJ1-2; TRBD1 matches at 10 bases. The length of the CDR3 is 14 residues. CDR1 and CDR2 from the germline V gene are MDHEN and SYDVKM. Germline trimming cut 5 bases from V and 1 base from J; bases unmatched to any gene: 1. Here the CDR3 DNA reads TGTGCCAGCAGTCGGACAGGGGGTAACTATGGCTACACCTTC. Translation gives CASSRTGGNYGYTF.

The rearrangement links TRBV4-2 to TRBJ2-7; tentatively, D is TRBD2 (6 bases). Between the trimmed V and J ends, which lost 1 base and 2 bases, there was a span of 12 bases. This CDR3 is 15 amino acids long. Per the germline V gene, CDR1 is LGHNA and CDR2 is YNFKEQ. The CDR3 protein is CASSQVPPGAYEQYF. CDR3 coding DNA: TGTGCCAGCAGCCAAGTTCCCCCGGGAGCCTACGAGCAGTACTTC.

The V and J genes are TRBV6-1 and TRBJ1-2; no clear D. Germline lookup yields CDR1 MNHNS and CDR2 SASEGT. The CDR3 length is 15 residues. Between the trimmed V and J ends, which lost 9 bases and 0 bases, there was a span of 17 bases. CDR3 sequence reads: CASQTSYTSNYGYTF. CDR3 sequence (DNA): TGTGCCAGTCAGACCTCTTATACTTCTAACTATGGCTACACCTTC.

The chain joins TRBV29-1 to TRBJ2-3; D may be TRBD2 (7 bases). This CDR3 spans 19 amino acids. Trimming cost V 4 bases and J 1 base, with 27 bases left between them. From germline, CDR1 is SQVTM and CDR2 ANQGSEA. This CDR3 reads CSVVWGGRVRTSGTDTQYF. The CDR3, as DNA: TGCAGCGTTGTGTGGGGGGGGCGAGTTCGAACAAGTGGCACAGATACGCAGTATTTT.

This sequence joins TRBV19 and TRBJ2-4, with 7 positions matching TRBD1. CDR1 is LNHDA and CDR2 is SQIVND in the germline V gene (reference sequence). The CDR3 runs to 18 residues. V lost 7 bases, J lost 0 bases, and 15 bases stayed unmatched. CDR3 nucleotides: TGTGCCAGTACCTACAAGGGGGCACGATCCCAAGCCAAAAACATTCAGTACTTC. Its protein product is CASTYKGARSQAKNIQYF.

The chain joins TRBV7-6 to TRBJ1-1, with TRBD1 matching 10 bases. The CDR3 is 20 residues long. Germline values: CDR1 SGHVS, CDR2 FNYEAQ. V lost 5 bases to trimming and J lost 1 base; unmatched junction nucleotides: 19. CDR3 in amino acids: CASSPRARTGGINRNTEAFF. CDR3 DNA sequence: TGTGCCAGCAGCCCCCGCGCGAGGACAGGGGGAATTAATAGGAACACTGAAGCTTTCTTT.

This chain's CDR3 is CASRGQRNTEAFF. CDR3 sequence (DNA): TGTGCCAGCAGGGGACAGAGGAACACTGAAGCTTTCTTT. The chain uses TRBV27 and TRBJ1-1; 7 bases fit TRBD1. The V gene end was trimmed by 6 bases and the J gene end by 1 base; junction bases not matched to a gene: 2. The CDR3 totals 13 residues. CDR1 and CDR2 from the germline V gene are MNHEY and SMNVEV (reference sequence).

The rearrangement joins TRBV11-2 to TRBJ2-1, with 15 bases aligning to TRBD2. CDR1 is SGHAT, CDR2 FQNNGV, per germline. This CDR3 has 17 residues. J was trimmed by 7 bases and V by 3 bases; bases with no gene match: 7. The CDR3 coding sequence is TGTGCCAGCAGCTTGGTAGGACTAGCGGGAGGGGGGAATGAGCAGTTCTTC. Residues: CASSLVGLAGGGNEQFF.

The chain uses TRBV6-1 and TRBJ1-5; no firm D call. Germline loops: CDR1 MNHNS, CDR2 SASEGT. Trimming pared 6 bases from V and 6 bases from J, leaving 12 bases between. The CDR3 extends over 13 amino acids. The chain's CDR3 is CASSSALGQPQHF. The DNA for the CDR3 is TGTGCCAGCAGCTCAGCCCTCGGTCAGCCCCAGCATTTT.

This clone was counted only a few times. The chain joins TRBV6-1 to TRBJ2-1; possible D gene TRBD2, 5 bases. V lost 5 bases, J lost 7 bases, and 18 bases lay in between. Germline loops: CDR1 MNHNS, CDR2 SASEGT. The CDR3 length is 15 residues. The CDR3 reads CASSLSLRLRNEQFF. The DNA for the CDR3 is TGTGCCAGCAGTCTAAGCTTGCGACTACGGAATGAGCAGTTCTTC.

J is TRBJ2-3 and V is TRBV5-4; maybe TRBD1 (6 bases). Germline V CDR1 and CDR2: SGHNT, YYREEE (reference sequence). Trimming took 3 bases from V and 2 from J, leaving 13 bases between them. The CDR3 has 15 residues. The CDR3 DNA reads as TGTGCCAGCAGCTCGACAGGCATAAACACAGATACGCAGTATTTT. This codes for CASSSTGINTDTQYF.

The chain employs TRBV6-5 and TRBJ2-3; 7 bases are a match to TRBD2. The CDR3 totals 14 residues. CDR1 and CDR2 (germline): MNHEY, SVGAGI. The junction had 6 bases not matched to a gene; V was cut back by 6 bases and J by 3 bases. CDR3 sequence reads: CASSRDYSTDTQYF. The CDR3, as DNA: TGTGCCAGCAGCCGGGACTACAGTACAGATACGCAGTATTTT.